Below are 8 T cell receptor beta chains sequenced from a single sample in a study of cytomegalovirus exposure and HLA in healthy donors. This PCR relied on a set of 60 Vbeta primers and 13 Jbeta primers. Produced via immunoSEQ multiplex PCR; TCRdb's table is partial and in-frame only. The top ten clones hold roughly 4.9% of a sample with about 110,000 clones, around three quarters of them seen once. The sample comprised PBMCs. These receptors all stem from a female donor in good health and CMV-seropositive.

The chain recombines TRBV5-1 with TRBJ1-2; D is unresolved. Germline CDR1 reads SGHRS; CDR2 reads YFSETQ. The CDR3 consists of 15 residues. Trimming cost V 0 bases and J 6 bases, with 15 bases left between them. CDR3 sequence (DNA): TGCGCCAGCAGCTTGGGGGCCAGTCCTTATAATGGCTACACCTTC. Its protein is CASSLGASPYNGYTF.

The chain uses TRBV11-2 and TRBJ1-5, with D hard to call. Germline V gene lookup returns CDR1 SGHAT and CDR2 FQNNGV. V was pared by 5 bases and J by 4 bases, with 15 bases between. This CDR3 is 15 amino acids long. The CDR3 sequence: CASSRLGGGNQPQHF. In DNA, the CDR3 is TGTGCCAGCAGCCGCCTGGGCGGAGGGAATCAGCCCCAGCATTTT.

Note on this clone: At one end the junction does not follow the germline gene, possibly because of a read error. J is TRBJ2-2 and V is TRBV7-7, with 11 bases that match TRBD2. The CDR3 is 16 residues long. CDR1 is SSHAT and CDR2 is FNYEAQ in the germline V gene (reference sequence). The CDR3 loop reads CASSRRLAGGHGELFF. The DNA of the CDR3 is TGTGCTAGCAGCCGCAGGCTAGCGGGAGGACACGGGGAGCTGTTTTTT. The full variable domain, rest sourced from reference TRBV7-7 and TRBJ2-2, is GAGVSQSPRYKVTKRGQDVTLRCDPISSHATLYWYQQALGQGPEFLTYFNYEAQPDKSGLPSDRFSAERPEGSISTLTIQRTEQRDSAMYRCASSRRLAGGHGELFFGEGSRLTVL.

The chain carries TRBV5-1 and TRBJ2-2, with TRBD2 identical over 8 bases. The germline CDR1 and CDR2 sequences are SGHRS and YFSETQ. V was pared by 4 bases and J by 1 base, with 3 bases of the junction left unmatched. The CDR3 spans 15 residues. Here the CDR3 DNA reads TGCGCCAGCAGCGGCGGGGGGCGGAACACCGGGGAGCTGTTTTTT. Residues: CASSGGGRNTGELFF.

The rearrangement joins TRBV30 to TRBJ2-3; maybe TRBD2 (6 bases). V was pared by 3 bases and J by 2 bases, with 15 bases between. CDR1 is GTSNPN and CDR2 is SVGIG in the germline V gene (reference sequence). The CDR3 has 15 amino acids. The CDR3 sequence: CAWRPGLALTDTQYF. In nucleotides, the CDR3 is TGTGCCTGGAGACCCGGGCTAGCGCTCACAGATACGCAGTATTTT.

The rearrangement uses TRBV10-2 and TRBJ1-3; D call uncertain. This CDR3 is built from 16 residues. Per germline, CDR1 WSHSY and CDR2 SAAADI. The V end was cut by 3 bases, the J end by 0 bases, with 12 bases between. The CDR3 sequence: CASSEAGAGSGNTIYF. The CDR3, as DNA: TGCGCCAGCAGTGAAGCGGGCGCCGGCTCTGGAAACACCATATATTTT.

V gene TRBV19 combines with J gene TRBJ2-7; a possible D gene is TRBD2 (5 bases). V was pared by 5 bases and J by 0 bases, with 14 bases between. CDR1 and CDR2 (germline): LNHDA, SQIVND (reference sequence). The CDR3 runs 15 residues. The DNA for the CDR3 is TGTGCCAGTAGTTCGAGTTGGACTTCCTCCTACGAGCAGTACTTC. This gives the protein CASSSSWTSSYEQYF.

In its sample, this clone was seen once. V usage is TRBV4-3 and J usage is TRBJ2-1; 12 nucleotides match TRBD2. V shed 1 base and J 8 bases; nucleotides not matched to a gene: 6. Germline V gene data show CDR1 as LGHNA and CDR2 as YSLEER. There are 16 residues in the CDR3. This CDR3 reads CASSQVATSGGYEQFF. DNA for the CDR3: TGCGCCAGCAGCCAAGTCGCGACTAGCGGGGGCTATGAGCAGTTCTTC.